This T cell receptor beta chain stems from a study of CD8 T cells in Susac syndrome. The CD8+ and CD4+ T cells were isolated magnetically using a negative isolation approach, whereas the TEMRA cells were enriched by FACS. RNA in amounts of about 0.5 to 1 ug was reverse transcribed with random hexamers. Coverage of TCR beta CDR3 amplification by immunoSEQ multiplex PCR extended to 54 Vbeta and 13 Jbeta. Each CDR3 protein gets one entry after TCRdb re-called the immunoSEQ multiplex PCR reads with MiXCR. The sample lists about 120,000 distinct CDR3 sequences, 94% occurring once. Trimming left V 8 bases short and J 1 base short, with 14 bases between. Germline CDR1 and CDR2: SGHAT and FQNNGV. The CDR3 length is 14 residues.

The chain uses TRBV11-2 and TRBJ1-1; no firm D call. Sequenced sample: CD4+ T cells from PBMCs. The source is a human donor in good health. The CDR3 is CASSNWASNTEAFF. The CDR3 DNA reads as TGTGCCAGCTCCAACTGGGCGTCGAACACTGAAGCTTTCTTT.